These 32 T cell receptor beta chains came from one sample sequenced in a study of blood T cell repertoires in COVID-19. Only in-frame clones appear in the TCRdb table, and some are missing; sequencing was by immunoSEQ multiplex PCR. Of approximately 170,000 clones listed, 84% were seen once; the top ten hold 8%. Material for sequencing was PBMCs or T cells enriched from blood (not recorded which). The receptors derive from a woman aged 45-65 years who had recovered from COVID-19.

The genes are TRBV27 and TRBJ2-1, with D uncertain. Trimming took off 3 bases at V and 7 bases at J, with 13 bases between the two ends. The CDR3 has 14 amino acids. Per the germline V gene, CDR1 is MNHEY and CDR2 is SMNVEV (reference sequence). This CDR3 reads CASSFSRLENEQFF. In nucleotides, the CDR3 is TGTGCCAGCAGTTTCTCACGACTGGAGAATGAGCAGTTCTTC.

V usage is TRBV4-3 and J usage is TRBJ1-5; D might be TRBD1 (5 bases). This CDR3 region has 15 residues. V gave up 1 base and J gave up 2 bases, with 9 bases separating them. The germline gives CDR1 LGHNA, CDR2 YSLEER. CDR3 DNA: TGCGCCAGCAGCCAAGGCCAGGGCGGCAATCAGCCCCAGCATTTT. Its translation: CASSQGQGGNQPQHF.

J is TRBJ1-2 and V is TRBV7-9; D is possibly TRBD1 (6 bases). This CDR3 contains 17 residues. In germline, CDR1 is SEHNR, CDR2 FQNEAQ (reference sequence). V gave up 5 bases and J gave up 2 bases, with 21 bases separating them. The CDR3 spells CASSRTTGKPLNYGYTF. Here the CDR3 DNA reads TGTGCCAGCAGCCGAACTACAGGGAAGCCCCTAAACTATGGCTACACCTTC.

The chain employs TRBV6-5 and TRBJ1-2, with no clear D. Germline CDR1 and CDR2: MNHEY and SVGAGI. V lost 6 bases to trimming and J lost 7 bases, with 18 bases between them. This CDR3 contains 14 residues. CDR3 sequence reads: CASSPRWQVPGYTF. The CDR3 DNA reads TGTGCCAGCAGCCCCCGGTGGCAGGTACCTGGCTACACCTTC.

The rearrangement joins TRBV3-1 (or the pseudogene TRBV3-2) to TRBJ1-3; 7 nucleotides align to TRBD1. The ends lost 3 bases at V and 7 bases at J; junction bases unmatched: 6. The CDR3 length is 14 residues. The V gene's germline CDR1 is LGHDT and CDR2 YNNKEL (reference sequence). CDR3 sequence (DNA): TGTGCCAGCAGCCACAGGGGGTTACGGAACACCATATATTTT. Encoded protein: CASSHRGLRNTIYF.

The V gene is TRBV10-3, the J gene TRBJ2-1, with TRBD1 matching over 11 bases. This CDR3 has 14 residues. The V gene's germline CDR1 is ENHRY and CDR2 SYGVKD. The V gene end was trimmed by 6 bases and the J gene end by 8 bases; junction bases not matched to a gene: 6. The CDR3 region has the DNA TGTGCCATCAGCTTGGACAGGGGGCTGGATGAGCAGTTCTTC. Protein product: CAISLDRGLDEQFF.

This chain joins TRBV20-1 and TRBJ2-3; 7 positions match TRBD1. Germline-derived CDR1 and CDR2 are DFQATT and SNEGSKA (reference sequence). This CDR3 has 14 residues. V shed 3 bases, J shed 3 bases, and the junction held 6 bases outside the gene matches. Here the CDR3 reads CSASGAGGTDTQYF. DNA of the CDR3: TGCAGTGCTAGTGGGGCAGGGGGAACAGATACGCAGTATTTT.

The genes are TRBV7-9 and TRBJ1-2, with 10 bases matching TRBD1. This CDR3 contains 14 residues. V dropped 4 bases and J dropped 4; count of bases not matched to a gene: 3. The germline V gene has CDR1 SEHNR and CDR2 FQNEAQ (reference sequence). The CDR3 reads CASSWDRGGYGYTF. In DNA, the CDR3 is TGTGCCAGCAGCTGGGACAGGGGTGGCTATGGCTACACCTTC.

The chain combines TRBV7-9 with TRBJ1-2; TRBD1 is a possible D gene (6 bases). Per germline, CDR1 SEHNR and CDR2 FQNEAQ (reference sequence). This CDR3 is 14 amino acids long. Trimming cost V 7 bases and J 8 bases, with 20 bases left between them. CDR3 sequence reads: CASNDRSQGSGYTF. The CDR3 DNA reads TGTGCCAGCAACGACAGGAGCCAAGGATCGGGCTACACCTTC. The whole variable domain, filled in from reference TRBV7-9 and TRBJ1-2, reads DTGVSQNPRHKITKRGQNVTFRCDPISEHNRLYWYRQTLGQGPEFLTYFQNEAQLEKSRLLSDRFSAERPKGSFSTLEIQRTEQGDSAMYLCASNDRSQGSGYTFGSGTRLTVV.

The chain is built from TRBV9 and TRBJ1-1; perhaps TRBD1 as D (5 bases). CDR3 length: 15 residues. The V end was cut by 4 bases, the J end by 5 bases, with 18 bases between. Germline V CDR1 and CDR2: SGDLS, YYNGEE. CDR3 sequence: CASSPNGAAGTEAFF. The CDR3 coding sequence is TGTGCCAGCAGCCCAAATGGGGCGGCGGGGACTGAAGCTTTCTTT.

The J gene is TRBJ2-7, the V gene TRBV7-8; a possible D gene is TRBD2 (6 bases). Trimming pared 4 bases from V and 6 bases from J, leaving 13 bases between. The V gene's germline CDR1 is SGHVS and CDR2 FQNEAQ. This CDR3 has 13 amino acids. This CDR3 reads CASSSSGYLEQYF. CDR3 nucleotides: TGTGCCAGCAGCTCCAGCGGGTACCTCGAGCAGTACTTC.

This clone was picked up one time. The chain links TRBV18 to TRBJ2-3; no firm D call. The CDR3 consists of 12 residues. CDR1 and CDR2 (germline): KGHSH, LQKENI. V lost 2 bases and J 6 bases, leaving 6 bases between the germline ends. CDR3 coding DNA: TGTGCCAGCTCACCATTAGAGGATACGCAGTATTTT. As protein: CASSPLEDTQYF.

CDR3 nucleotides: TGTGCCAGCAGTCCACAGGGAAATGGTTCACCCCTCCACTTT. Residues: CASSPQGNGSPLHF. This chain joins TRBV6-7 and TRBJ1-6; a possible D gene is TRBD1 (6 bases). TRBV6-7 is an open reading frame, and its role is uncertain. V was shortened by 5 bases and J by 9 bases, with 14 bases between the two germline ends. This CDR3 is built from 14 residues.

CDR3 sequence: CASGLASTGWDEQFF. The CDR3 region has the DNA TGTGCTAGTGGTTTGGCCTCGACAGGATGGGATGAGCAGTTCTTC. This chain joins TRBV12-5 and TRBJ2-1; tentatively, D is TRBD1 (6 bases). V was pared by 1 base and J by 8 bases, with 15 bases between. The CDR3 totals 15 residues. Per germline, CDR1 LGHNT and CDR2 FRNRAP.

The chain carries TRBV18 and TRBJ2-5, with unresolved D. V lost 2 bases and J lost 5, with 3 bases in between. This CDR3 region has 11 residues. Looked up from germline, CDR1 is KGHSH and CDR2 is LQKENI. The DNA of the CDR3 is TGTGCCAGCTCACCAAGCGAGACCCAGTACTTC. It yields the protein CASSPSETQYF.

V is TRBV24-1 and J is TRBJ1-5, with 7 nucleotides matching TRBD1. Looked up from germline, CDR1 is KGHDR and CDR2 is SFDVKD. Trimming at V came to 4 bases and at J to 3 bases, leaving 5 bases not matched to a gene. The CDR3 runs to 15 residues. CDR3 amino acids: CATSDATGPNQPQHF. Written as DNA, the CDR3 is TGTGCCACCAGTGACGCGACAGGGCCCAATCAGCCCCAGCATTTT.

The gene calls are TRBV4-2 and TRBJ2-7; 11 bases agree with TRBD2. Germline CDR1 reads LGHNA; CDR2 reads YNFKEQ. This CDR3 contains 18 residues. J lost 4 bases, V lost 0 bases, and 11 bases had no gene match. This CDR3 is CASSQEGLAGGTAYEQYF. CDR3 in DNA: TGTGCCAGCAGCCAAGAAGGGCTAGCGGGAGGAACCGCTTACGAGCAGTACTTC.

Here the CDR3 DNA reads TGCAGCGTGGGTGACAGGTCAGGAAAACTGTTTTTT. This translates into CSVGDRSGKLFF. V and J are TRBV29-1 and TRBJ1-4; the D gene is possibly TRBD1 (6 bases). Trimming took off 6 bases at V and 10 bases at J, with 15 bases between the two ends. This CDR3 is 12 amino acids long. Germline loops: CDR1 SQVTM, CDR2 ANQGSEA.

J is TRBJ2-7 and V is TRBV5-6, with 10 bases fitting TRBD1. The CDR3 is 15 amino acids. V shed 4 bases, J shed 2 bases, and the junction held 6 bases outside the gene matches. CDR1 and CDR2 (germline): SGHDT, YYEEEE. CDR3 bases: TGTGCCAGCAGCGAGACAGGGGGCGCCCCCTACGAGCAGTACTTC. This sequence encodes CASSETGGAPYEQYF.

The chain combines TRBV7-2 with TRBJ2-1; the D is unclear. Germline CDR1 and CDR2: SGHTA and FQGNSA. The CDR3 has 14 amino acids. V lost 1 base, J lost 0 bases, and 4 bases lay in between. The CDR3 nucleotides read TGTGCCAGCAGCTTAGGGAGCTCCTACAATGAGCAGTTCTTC. Protein sequence: CASSLGSSYNEQFF. The variable domain in full, with the rest retrieved from reference TRBV7-2 and TRBJ2-1, is GAGVSQSPSNKVTEKGKDVELRCDPISGHTALYWYRQSLGQGLEFLIYFQGNSAPDKSGLPSDRFSAERTGGSVSTLTIQRTQQEDSAVYLCASSLGSSYNEQFFGPGTRLTVL.

The V gene is TRBV4-2, the J gene TRBJ1-2; 10 nucleotides agree with TRBD1. Trimming cost V 1 base and J 3 bases; bases outside gene matches: 2. This CDR3 is built from 15 residues. Per the germline V gene, CDR1 is LGHNA and CDR2 is YNFKEQ. In DNA, the CDR3 is TGTGCCAGCAGCCAAGGGGGGACAGGGGACTATGGCTACACCTTC. This translates into CASSQGGTGDYGYTF.

The CDR3 coding sequence is TGTGCCAGCAGCGTAGGTGCGGCAGGGTATGAGACCCAGTACTTC. Protein product: CASSVGAAGYETQYF. The chain has TRBV9 and TRBJ2-5; D possibly corresponds to TRBD1 (5 bases). The V and J ends lost 0 bases and 5 bases respectively, with 14 bases between them. Germline lookup yields CDR1 SGDLS and CDR2 YYNGEE. There are 15 residues in the CDR3.

The CDR3 protein is CASSDPGTGENTGELFF. CDR3 nucleotides: TGTGCCAGCAGTGACCCAGGGACAGGAGAGAACACCGGGGAGCTGTTTTTT. The rearrangement links TRBV2 to TRBJ2-2; 8 bases are a match to TRBD1. Germline-derived CDR1 and CDR2 are SNHLY and FYNNEI. This CDR3 is 17 amino acids long. The V segment lost 3 bases and the J segment 1 base; nucleotides outside the gene matches: 7.

The chain uses TRBV28 and TRBJ2-7; D is unclear. V lost 4 bases and J lost 2, with 12 bases in between. CDR3 length: 14 residues. Germline CDR1 MDHEN, CDR2 SYDVKM. DNA of the CDR3: TGTGCCAGCAGTTCCCCGACACAAACCTACGAGCAGTACTTC. This sequence encodes CASSSPTQTYEQYF. Full variable domain (rest looked up from reference TRBV28 and TRBJ2-7): DVKVTQSSRYLVKRTGEKVFLECVQDMDHENMFWYRQDPGLGLRLIYFSYDVKMKEKGDIPEGYSVSREKKERFSLILESASTNQTSMYLCASSSPTQTYEQYFGPGTRLTVT.

This sequence joins TRBV11-3 and TRBJ1-1, with a weak D call TRBD1 (5 bases). The germline CDR1 and CDR2 sequences are SGHNT and YENEEA. The CDR3 sequence is 14 residues long. V dropped 3 bases and J dropped 2 bases, with 10 bases sitting between them. The CDR3 sequence: CASSFRQGNTEAFF. The CDR3 DNA reads as TGTGCCAGCAGCTTCCGGCAGGGTAACACTGAAGCTTTCTTT.

This clone was detected only a few times. This rearrangement joins TRBV18 to TRBJ1-4; 8 positions match TRBD1. Germline-derived CDR1 and CDR2 are KGHSH and LQKENI. The CDR3 runs 17 residues. The J segment lost 7 bases and the V segment lost 4 bases, leaving 14 bases of the junction unmatched. The CDR3 bases are TGTGCCAGCTCACGACTCGATACAGGGGGAAATTCTGAAAAACTGTTTTTT. This sequence encodes CASSRLDTGGNSEKLFF.

The chain carries TRBV18 and TRBJ2-7, with 8 positions matching TRBD1. CDR3 size: 18 residues. Germline V CDR1 and CDR2: KGHSH, LQKENI. J gave up 3 bases and V 3 bases, and 16 bases lay outside the gene matches. The CDR3 coding sequence is TGTGCCAGCTCACCGTTTGACGCAGGGGGGACAGGCCTCTACGAGCAGTACTTC. This gives the protein CASSPFDAGGTGLYEQYF.

The CDR3 DNA follows: TGCAGTGCTAGTAACAGCGGTAAGAACAATGAGCAGTTCTTC. Amino acids: CSASNSGKNNEQFF. This sequence joins TRBV20-1 and TRBJ2-1; TRBD2 might be the D (5 bases). Germline CDR1 reads DFQATT; CDR2 reads SNEGSKA (reference sequence). The CDR3 runs to 14 residues. V lost 3 bases and J lost 5, with 14 bases in between.

The chain combines TRBV5-1 with TRBJ1-2; no clear D. Trimming stripped 1 base from V and 6 bases from J, with 10 bases between. Germline V gives CDR1 SGHRS, CDR2 YFSETQ. The CDR3 spans 13 residues. CDR3 sequence (DNA): TGCGCCAGCAGCTTGTCACCTCCGGATGGCTACACCTTC. Translation: CASSLSPPDGYTF.

This clone showed up just a few times. This chain joins TRBV5-4 and TRBJ2-5, with TRBD2 matching over 7 bases. From germline, CDR1 is SGHNT and CDR2 YYREEE (reference sequence). J lost 3 bases, V lost 2 bases, and 7 bases had no gene match. The CDR3 extends over 15 amino acids. CDR3 in amino acids: CASSLNGLAEETQYF. The CDR3 DNA reads TGTGCCAGCAGCTTAAATGGGCTAGCGGAAGAGACCCAGTACTTC.

J is TRBJ2-3 and V is TRBV9, with D perhaps matching TRBD1 (6 bases). Germline CDR1 and CDR2: SGDLS and YYNGEE. This CDR3 is 15 amino acids long. Trimming cost V 1 base and J 0 bases, with 9 bases left between them. The CDR3, as DNA: TGTGCCAGCAGCGTATTGACAGGAAGCACAGATACGCAGTATTTT. Translation gives CASSVLTGSTDTQYF.

This chain uses TRBV28 with TRBJ1-5, with TRBD1 identical over 11 bases. The CDR3 loop spans 15 amino acids. Germline lookup yields CDR1 MDHEN and CDR2 SYDVKM. Unmatched junction bases numbered 4, after V lost 2 bases and J lost 7 bases. The CDR3 DNA sequence: TGTGCCAGCAGTTTAGCCGGACAGGGGGCCCAGCCCCAGCATTTT. Amino acid sequence: CASSLAGQGAQPQHF.